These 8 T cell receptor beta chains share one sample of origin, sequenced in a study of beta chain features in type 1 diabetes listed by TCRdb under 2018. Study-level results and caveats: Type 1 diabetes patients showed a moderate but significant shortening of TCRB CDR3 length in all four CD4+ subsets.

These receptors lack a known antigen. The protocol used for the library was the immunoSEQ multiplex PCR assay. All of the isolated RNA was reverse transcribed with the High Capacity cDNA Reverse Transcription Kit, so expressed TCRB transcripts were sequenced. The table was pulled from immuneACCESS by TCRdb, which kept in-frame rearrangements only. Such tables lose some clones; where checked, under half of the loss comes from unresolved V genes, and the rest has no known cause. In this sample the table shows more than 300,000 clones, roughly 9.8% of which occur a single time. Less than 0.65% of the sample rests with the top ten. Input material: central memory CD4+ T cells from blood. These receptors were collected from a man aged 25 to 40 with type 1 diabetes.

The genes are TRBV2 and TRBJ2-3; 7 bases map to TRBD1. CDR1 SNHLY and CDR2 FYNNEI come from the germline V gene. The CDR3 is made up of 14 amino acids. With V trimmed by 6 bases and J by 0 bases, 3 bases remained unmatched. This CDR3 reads CASRTTGSTDTQYF. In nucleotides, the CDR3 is TGTGCCAGCAGGACGACAGGGAGCACAGATACGCAGTATTTT.

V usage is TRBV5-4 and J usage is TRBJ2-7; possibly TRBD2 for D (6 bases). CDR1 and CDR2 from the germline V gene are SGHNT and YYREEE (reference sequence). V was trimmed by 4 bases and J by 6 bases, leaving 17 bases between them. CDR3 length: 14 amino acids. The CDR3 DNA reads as TGTGCCAGCAGCCCTCGGGACTGGGGGTCCGAGCAGTACTTC. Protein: CASSPRDWGSEQYF.

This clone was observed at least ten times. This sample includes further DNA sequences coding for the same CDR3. The CDR3 nucleotides are TGCGCCAGCAGCCAAGGCACTAGCGGGAGGATTGGCTACGAGCAGTACTTC. This codes for CASSQGTSGRIGYEQYF. The J gene is TRBJ2-7, the V gene TRBV4-1; 12 nucleotides match TRBD2. The junction had 7 bases not matched to a gene; V was cut back by 1 base and J by 3 bases. CDR3 length: 17 residues. Germline V gives CDR1 MGHRA, CDR2 YSYEKL.

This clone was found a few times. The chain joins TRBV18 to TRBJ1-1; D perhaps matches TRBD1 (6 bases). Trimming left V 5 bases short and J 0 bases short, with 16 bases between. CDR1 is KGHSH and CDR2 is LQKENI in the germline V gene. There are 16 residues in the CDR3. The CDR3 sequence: CASSGTPPYMNTEAFF. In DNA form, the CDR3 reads TGTGCCAGCTCAGGGACACCCCCTTACATGAACACTGAAGCTTTCTTT.

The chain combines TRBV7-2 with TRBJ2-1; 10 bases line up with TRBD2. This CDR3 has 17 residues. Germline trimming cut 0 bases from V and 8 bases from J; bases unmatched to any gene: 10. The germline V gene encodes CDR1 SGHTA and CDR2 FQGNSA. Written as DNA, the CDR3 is TGTGCCAGCAGCTTAGCGTTGGCTAGCGGGAGTGTTGATGAGCAGTTCTTC. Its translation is CASSLALASGSVDEQFF.

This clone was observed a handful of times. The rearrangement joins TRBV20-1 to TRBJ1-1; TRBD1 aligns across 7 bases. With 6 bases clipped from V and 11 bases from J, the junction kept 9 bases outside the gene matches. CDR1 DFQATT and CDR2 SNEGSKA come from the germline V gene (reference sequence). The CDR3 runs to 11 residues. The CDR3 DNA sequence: TGCAGTGCCAGGGGAGGGGGCAGTGCTTTCTTT. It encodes CSARGGGSAFF.

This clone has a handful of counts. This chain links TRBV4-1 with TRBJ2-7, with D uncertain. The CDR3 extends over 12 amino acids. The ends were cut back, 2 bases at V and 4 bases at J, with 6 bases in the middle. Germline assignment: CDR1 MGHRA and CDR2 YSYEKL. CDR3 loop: CASSQPEYEQYF. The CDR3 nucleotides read TGCGCCAGCAGCCAACCCGAATACGAGCAGTACTTC.

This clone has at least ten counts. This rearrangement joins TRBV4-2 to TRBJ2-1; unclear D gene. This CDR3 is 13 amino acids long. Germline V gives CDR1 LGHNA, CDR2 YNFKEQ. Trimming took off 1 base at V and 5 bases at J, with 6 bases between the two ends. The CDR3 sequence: CASSQGGHNEQFF. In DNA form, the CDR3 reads TGTGCCAGCAGCCAAGGTGGCCACAATGAGCAGTTCTTC.